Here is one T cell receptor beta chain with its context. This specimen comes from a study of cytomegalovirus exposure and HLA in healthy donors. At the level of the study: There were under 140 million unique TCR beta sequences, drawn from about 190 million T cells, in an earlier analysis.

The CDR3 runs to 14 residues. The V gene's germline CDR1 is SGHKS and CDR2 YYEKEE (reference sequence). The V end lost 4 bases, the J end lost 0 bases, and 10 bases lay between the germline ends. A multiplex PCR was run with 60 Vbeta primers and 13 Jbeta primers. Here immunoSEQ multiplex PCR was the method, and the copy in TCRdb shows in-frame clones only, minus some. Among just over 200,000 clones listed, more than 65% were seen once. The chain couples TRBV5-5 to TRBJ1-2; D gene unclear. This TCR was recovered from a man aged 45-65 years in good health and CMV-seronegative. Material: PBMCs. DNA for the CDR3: TGTGCCAGCAGCCCTGACACATCTAACTATGGCTACACCTTC. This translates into CASSPDTSNYGYTF.